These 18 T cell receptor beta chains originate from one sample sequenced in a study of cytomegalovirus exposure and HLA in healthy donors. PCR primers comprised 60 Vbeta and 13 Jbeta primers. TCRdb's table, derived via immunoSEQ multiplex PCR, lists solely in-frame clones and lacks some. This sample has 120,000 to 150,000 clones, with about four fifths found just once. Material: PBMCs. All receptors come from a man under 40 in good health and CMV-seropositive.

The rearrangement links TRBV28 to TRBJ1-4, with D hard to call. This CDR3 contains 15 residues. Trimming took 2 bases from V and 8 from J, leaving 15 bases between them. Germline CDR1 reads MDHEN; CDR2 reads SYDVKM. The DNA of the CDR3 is TGTGCCAGCAGTTTAGTGACGGAGGTGGACGAAAAACTGTTTTTT. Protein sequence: CASSLVTEVDEKLFF.

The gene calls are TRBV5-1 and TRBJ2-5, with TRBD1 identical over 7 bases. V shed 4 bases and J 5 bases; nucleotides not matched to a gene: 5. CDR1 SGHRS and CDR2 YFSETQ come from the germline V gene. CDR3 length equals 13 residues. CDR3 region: CASSQGQLETQYF. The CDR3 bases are TGCGCCAGCAGCCAGGGACAGTTGGAGACCCAGTACTTC.

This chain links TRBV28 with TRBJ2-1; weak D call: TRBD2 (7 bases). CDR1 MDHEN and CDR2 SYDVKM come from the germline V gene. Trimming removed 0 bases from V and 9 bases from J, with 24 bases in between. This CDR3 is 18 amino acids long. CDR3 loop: CASSLWGAGVSYGVEQFF. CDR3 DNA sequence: TGTGCCAGCAGTTTATGGGGGGCGGGAGTGTCCTACGGGGTTGAGCAGTTCTTC.

CDR3 bases: TGTGCCAGTAGTATGGGGACAGTCGCTTTCTCTGGGGCCAACGTCCTGACTTTC. Its translation: CASSMGTVAFSGANVLTF. This chain links TRBV19 with TRBJ2-6; 7 bases match TRBD1. Germline trimming cut 3 bases from V and 0 bases from J; bases unmatched to any gene: 8. Per the germline V gene, CDR1 is LNHDA and CDR2 is SQIVND (reference sequence). The CDR3 consists of 18 residues.

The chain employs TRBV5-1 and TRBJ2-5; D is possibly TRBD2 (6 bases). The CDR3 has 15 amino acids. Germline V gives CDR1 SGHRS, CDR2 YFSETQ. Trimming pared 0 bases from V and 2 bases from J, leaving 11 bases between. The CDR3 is CASSLEVAEQETQYF. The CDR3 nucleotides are TGCGCCAGCAGCTTGGAAGTAGCGGAACAAGAGACCCAGTACTTC.

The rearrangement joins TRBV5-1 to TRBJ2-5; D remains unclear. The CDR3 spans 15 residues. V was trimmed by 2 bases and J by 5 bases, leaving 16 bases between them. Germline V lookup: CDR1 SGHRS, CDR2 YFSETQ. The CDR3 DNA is TGCGCCAGCAGCTTCCATACGCCTAACTTTGAGACCCAGTACTTC. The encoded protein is CASSFHTPNFETQYF.

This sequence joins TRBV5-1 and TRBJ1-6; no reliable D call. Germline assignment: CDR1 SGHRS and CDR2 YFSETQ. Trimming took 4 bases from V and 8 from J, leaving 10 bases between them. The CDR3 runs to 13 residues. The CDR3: CASSPDWYSPLHF. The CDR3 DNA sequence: TGCGCCAGCAGCCCTGACTGGTATTCACCCCTCCACTTT.

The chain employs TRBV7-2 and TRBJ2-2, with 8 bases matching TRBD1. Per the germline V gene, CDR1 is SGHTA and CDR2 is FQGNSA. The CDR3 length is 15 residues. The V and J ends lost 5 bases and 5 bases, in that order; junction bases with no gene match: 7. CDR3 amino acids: CASSQRQGRTGELFF. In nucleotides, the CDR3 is TGTGCCAGCAGCCAACGACAGGGGAGGACCGGGGAGCTGTTTTTT.

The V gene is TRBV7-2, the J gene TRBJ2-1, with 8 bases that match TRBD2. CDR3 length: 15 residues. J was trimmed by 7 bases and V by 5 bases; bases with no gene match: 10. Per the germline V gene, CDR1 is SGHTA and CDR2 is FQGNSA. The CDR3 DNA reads TGTGCCAGCAGCCGTAGCGGGGAACCGTTTAATGAGCAGTTCTTC. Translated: CASSRSGEPFNEQFF.

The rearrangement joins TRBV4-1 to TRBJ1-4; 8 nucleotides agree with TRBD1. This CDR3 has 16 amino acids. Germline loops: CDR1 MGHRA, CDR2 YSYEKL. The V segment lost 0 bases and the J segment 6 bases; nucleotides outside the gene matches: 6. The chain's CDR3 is CASSQDQGAIDEKLFF. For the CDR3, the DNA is TGCGCCAGCAGCCAAGATCAGGGGGCGATTGATGAAAAACTGTTTTTT.

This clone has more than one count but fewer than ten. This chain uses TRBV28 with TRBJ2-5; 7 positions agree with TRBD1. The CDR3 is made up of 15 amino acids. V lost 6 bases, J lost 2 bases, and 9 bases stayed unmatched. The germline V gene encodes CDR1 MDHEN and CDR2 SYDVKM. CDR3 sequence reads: CASRPGTDLQETQYF. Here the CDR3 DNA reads TGTGCCAGCAGGCCCGGGACAGACCTACAAGAGACCCAGTACTTC.

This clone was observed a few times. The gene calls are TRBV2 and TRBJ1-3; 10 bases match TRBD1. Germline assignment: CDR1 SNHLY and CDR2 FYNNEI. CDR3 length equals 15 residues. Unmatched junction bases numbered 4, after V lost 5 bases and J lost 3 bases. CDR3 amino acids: CASSQGQGIGNTIYF. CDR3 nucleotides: TGTGCCAGCAGTCAGGGACAGGGGATTGGAAACACCATATATTTT.

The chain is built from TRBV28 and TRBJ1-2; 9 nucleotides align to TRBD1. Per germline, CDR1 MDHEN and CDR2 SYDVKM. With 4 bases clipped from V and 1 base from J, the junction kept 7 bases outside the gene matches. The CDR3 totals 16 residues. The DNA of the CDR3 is TGTGCCAGCAGTTCACCTTCGACAGGGGGTAACTATGGCTACACCTTC. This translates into CASSSPSTGGNYGYTF.

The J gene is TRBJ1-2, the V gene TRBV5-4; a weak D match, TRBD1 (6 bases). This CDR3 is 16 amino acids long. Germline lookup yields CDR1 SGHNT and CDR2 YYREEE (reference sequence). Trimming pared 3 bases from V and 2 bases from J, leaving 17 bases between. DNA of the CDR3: TGTGCCAGCAGCTCCCAGCCCGGGGGGACAAACTATGGCTACACCTTC. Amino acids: CASSSQPGGTNYGYTF.

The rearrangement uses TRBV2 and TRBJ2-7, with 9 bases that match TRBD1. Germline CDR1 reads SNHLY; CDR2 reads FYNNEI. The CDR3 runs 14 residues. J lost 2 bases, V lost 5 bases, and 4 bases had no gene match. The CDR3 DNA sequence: TGTGCCAGCAGTATTGACAGGGGGGCCTACGAGCAGTACTTC. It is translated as CASSIDRGAYEQYF. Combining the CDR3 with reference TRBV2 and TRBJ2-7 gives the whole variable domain EPEVTQTPSHQVTQMGQEVILRCVPISNHLYFYWYRQILGQKVEFLVSFYNNEISEKSEIFDDQFSVERPDGSNFTLKIRSTKLEDSAMYFCASSIDRGAYEQYFGPGTRLTVT.

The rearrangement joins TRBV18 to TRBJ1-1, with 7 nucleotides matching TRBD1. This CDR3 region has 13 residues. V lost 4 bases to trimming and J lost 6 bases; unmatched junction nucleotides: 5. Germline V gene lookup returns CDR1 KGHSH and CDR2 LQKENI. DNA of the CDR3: TGTGCCAGCTCACTCGAGGGGGCGGCTGAAGCTTTCTTT. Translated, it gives CASSLEGAAEAFF. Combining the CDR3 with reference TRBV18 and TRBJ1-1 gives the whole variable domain NAGVMQNPRHLVRRRGQEARLRCSPMKGHSHVYWYRQLPEEGLKFMVYLQKENIIDESGMPKERFSAEFPKEGPSILRIQQVVRGDSAAYFCASSLEGAAEAFFGQGTRLTVV.

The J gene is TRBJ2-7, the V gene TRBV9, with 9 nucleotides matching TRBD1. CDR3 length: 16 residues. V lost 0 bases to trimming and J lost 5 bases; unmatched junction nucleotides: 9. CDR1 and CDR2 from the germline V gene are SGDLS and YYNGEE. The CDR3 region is CASSVGPGQGRNEQYF. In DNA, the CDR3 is TGTGCCAGCAGCGTAGGACCGGGACAGGGTCGGAACGAGCAGTACTTC. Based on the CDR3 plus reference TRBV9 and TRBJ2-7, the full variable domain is DSGVTQTPKHLITATGQRVTLRCSPRSGDLSVYWYQQSLDQGLQFLIQYYNGEERAKGNILERFSAQQFPDLHSELNLSSLELGDSALYFCASSVGPGQGRNEQYFGPGTRLTVT.

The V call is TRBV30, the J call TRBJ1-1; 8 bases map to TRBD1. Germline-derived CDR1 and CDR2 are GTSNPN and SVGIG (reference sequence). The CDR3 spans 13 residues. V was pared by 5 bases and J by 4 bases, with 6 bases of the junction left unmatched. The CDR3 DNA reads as TGTGCCTGGCAGGGGGCTAAGAGCACTGAAGCTTTCTTT. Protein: CAWQGAKSTEAFF.